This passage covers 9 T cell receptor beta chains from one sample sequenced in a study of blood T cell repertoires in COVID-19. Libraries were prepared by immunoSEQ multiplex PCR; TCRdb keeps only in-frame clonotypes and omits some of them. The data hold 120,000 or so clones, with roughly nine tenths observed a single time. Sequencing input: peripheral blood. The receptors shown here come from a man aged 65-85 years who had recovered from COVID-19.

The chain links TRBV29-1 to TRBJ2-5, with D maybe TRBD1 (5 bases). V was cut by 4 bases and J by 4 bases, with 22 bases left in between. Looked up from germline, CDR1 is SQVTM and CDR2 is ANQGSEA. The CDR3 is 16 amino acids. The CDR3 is CSVGATPGQGPETQYF. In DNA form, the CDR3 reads TGCAGCGTTGGAGCGACCCCGGGTCAGGGCCCAGAGACCCAGTACTTC.

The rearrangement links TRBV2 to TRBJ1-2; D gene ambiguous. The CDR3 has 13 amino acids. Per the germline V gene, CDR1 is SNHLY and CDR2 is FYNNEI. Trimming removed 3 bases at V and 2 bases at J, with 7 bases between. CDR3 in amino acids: CASSDEFNYGYTF. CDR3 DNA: TGTGCCAGCAGTGACGAGTTCAACTATGGCTACACCTTC. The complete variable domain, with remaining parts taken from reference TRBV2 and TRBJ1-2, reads EPEVTQTPSHQVTQMGQEVILRCVPISNHLYFYWYRQILGQKVEFLVSFYNNEISEKSEIFDDQFSVERPDGSNFTLKIRSTKLEDSAMYFCASSDEFNYGYTFGSGTRLTVV.

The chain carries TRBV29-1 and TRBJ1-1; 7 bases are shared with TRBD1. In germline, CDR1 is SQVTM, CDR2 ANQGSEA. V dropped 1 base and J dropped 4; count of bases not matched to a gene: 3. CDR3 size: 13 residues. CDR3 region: CSVEVGTATEAFF. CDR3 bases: TGCAGCGTTGAAGTTGGGACAGCCACTGAAGCTTTCTTT. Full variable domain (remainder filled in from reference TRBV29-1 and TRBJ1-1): SAVISQKPSRDICQRGTSLTIQCQVDSQVTMMFWYRQQPGQSLTLIATANQGSEATYESGFVIDKFPISRPNLTFSTLTVSNMSPEDSSIYLCSVEVGTATEAFFGQGTRLTVV.

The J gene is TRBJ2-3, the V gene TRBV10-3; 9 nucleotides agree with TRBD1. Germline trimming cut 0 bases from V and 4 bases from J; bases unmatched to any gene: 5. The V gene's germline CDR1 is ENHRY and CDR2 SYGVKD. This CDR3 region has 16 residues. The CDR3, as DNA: TGTGCCATCAGTGAGTCGATCAGACAGGGGGCAGATACGCAGTATTTT. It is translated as CAISESIRQGADTQYF.

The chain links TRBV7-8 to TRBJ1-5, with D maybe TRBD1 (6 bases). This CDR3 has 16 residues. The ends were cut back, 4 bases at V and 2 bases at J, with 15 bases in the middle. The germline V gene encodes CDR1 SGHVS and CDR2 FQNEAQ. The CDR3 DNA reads TGTGCCAGCAGCTACTACAGGGTGCCGGGCAATCAGCCCCAGCATTTT. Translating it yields CASSYYRVPGNQPQHF.

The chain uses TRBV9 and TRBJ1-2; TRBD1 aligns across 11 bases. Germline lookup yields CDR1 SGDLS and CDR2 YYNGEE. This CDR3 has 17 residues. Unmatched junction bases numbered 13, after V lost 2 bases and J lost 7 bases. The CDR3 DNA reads TGTGCCAGCAGCGTTGGAGGGGACAGGGGGTGGATTCGTGGCTACACCTTC. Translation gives CASSVGGDRGWIRGYTF.

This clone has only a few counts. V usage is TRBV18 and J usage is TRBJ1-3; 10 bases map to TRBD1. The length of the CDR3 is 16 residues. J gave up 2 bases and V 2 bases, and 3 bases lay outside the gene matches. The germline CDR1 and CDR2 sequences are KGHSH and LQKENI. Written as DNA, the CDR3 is TGTGCCAGCTCACCAAACGGACAGGGGGCTGGAAACACCATATATTTT. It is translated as CASSPNGQGAGNTIYF.

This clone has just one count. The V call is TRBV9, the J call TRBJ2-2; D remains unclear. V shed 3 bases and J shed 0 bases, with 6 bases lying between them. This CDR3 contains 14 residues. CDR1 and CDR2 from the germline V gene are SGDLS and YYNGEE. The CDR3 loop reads CASSETPNTGELFF. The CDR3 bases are TGTGCCAGCAGCGAGACACCGAACACCGGGGAGCTGTTTTTT.

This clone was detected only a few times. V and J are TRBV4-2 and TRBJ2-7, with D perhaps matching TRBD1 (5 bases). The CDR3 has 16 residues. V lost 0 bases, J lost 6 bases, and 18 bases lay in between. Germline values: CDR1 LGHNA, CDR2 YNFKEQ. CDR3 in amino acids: CASSQDPQGTGSEQYF. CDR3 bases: TGTGCCAGCAGCCAAGATCCCCAGGGTACGGGCTCCGAGCAGTACTTC.